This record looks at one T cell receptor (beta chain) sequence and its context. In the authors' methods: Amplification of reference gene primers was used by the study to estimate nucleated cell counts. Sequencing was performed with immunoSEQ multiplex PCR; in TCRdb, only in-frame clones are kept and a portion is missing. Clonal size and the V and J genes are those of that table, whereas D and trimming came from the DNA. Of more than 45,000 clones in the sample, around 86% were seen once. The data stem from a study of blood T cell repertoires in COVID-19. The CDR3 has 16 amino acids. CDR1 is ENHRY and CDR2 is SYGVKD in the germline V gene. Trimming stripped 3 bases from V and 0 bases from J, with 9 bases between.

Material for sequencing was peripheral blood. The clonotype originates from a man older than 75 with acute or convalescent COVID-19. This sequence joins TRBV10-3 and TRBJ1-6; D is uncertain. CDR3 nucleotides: TGTGCCATCAGTGACGGCGGTAGCTCCTATAATTCACCCCTCCACTTT. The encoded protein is CAISDGGSSYNSPLHF.